The 19 T cell receptor beta chains presented below share a single source sample, sequenced in a study of OX40 agonist ivuxolimab in advanced cancers. The protocol was immunoSEQ multiplex PCR, while the TCRdb copy is restricted to in-frame clones and leaves out a portion. The sample includes 81,000 or so clones, 88% of them seen just once. The sample here was CD4+ or CD8+ T cells sorted from blood, taken in a trial of the OX40 agonist ivuxolimab. The receptors were gathered from an adult with an advanced solid tumor such as melanoma, head and neck, liver or kidney cancer.

The chain uses TRBV7-3 and TRBJ1-1; no clear D. The CDR3 totals 14 residues. CDR1 SGHTA and CDR2 FQGTGA come from the germline V gene. Trimming shortened V by 5 bases and J by 1 base, and 11 bases separated the two germline ends. The CDR3 coding sequence is TGTGCCAGCAGCCTGACACCTCAGAACACTGAAGCTTTCTTT. It codes for CASSLTPQNTEAFF. The full variable domain, its missing parts supplied by reference TRBV7-3 and TRBJ1-1, is GAGVSQTPSNKVTEKGKYVELRCDPISGHTALYWYRQSLGQGPEFLIYFQGTGAADDSGLPNDRFFAVRPEGSVSTLKIQRTERGDSAVYLCASSLTPQNTEAFFGQGTRLTVV.

The genes are TRBV5-1 and TRBJ2-1; D is ambiguous. This CDR3 has 14 residues. V dropped 2 bases and J dropped 10 bases, with 16 bases sitting between them. The germline V gene encodes CDR1 SGHRS and CDR2 YFSETQ. CDR3 in amino acids: CASSLRGDLREQFF. DNA for the CDR3: TGCGCCAGCAGCTTACGCGGAGATCTGAGGGAGCAGTTCTTC. The variable domain in full, with the rest retrieved from reference TRBV5-1 and TRBJ2-1, is KAGVTQTPRYLIKTRGQQVTLSCSPISGHRSVSWYQQTPGQGLQFLFEYFSETQRNKGNFPGRFSGRQFSNSRSEMNVSTLELGDSALYLCASSLRGDLREQFFGPGTRLTVL.

The gene calls are TRBV4-3 and TRBJ1-2; D gene uncertain. V lost 3 bases and J lost 4, with 9 bases in between. This CDR3 spans 13 amino acids. Germline V gives CDR1 LGHNA, CDR2 YSLEER. CDR3 nucleotides: TGCGCCAGCAGCCAGACGGCACGCTATGGCTACACCTTC. Residues: CASSQTARYGYTF.

V gene TRBV29-1 combines with J gene TRBJ1-1; 7 positions agree with TRBD1. The V and J ends lost 6 bases and 1 base, in that order; junction bases with no gene match: 14. The CDR3 has 16 amino acids. CDR1 SQVTM and CDR2 ANQGSEA come from the germline V gene. The CDR3 protein is CSVHARGGSSNTEAFF. The DNA of the CDR3 is TGCAGCGTCCACGCGAGAGGGGGCTCTTCGAACACTGAAGCTTTCTTT.

As for this clone: The CDR3 end shows no conserved phenylalanine or tryptophan, and so a read error is likely. This sequence joins TRBV11-2 and TRBJ1-6; a weak D match, TRBD1 (6 bases). The CDR3 has 15 residues. The germline V gene encodes CDR1 SGHAT and CDR2 FQNNGV. V lost 3 bases, J lost 9 bases, and 15 bases lay in between. Here the CDR3 DNA reads TGTGCCAGCAGCTTCGCCGGATCGGGGGCTTCACCCCTCCACCTT. It encodes CASSFAGSGASPLHL.

The J gene is TRBJ2-1, the V gene TRBV5-1, with 8 bases matching TRBD2. This CDR3 is built from 19 residues. Germline loops: CDR1 SGHRS, CDR2 YFSETQ. The junction had 17 bases not matched to a gene; V was cut back by 2 bases and J by 4 bases. This chain's CDR3 is CASSFTLAALHSYYNEQFF. CDR3 nucleotides: TGCGCCAGCAGCTTTACACTAGCGGCACTCCATTCCTATTACAATGAGCAGTTCTTC. Variable domain in full (rest from reference TRBV5-1 and TRBJ2-1): KAGVTQTPRYLIKTRGQQVTLSCSPISGHRSVSWYQQTPGQGLQFLFEYFSETQRNKGNFPGRFSGRQFSNSRSEMNVSTLELGDSALYLCASSFTLAALHSYYNEQFFGPGTRLTVL.

The V gene is TRBV18, the J gene TRBJ1-2; D perhaps matches TRBD1 (6 bases). Germline V CDR1 and CDR2: KGHSH, LQKENI. V gave up 4 bases and J gave up 4 bases, with 16 bases separating them. The CDR3 is 15 residues long. Here the CDR3 reads CASSQEGVASYGYTF. The CDR3 DNA follows: TGTGCCAGCTCACAGGAGGGGGTAGCGAGCTATGGCTACACCTTC.

V usage is TRBV2 and J usage is TRBJ2-4, with D perhaps assigned TRBD1 or TRBD2 (6 bases each). The ends were cut back, 4 bases at V and 7 bases at J, with 11 bases in the middle. Germline V gene sequence: CDR1 SNHLY, CDR2 FYNNEI. The CDR3 has 13 residues. The CDR3 sequence: CASSAQGGNIQYF. Written as DNA, the CDR3 is TGTGCCAGCAGTGCACAGGGAGGCAACATTCAGTACTTC.

The chain uses TRBV11-3 and TRBJ2-1; 8 nucleotides line up with TRBD2. CDR3 length: 17 amino acids. V shed 5 bases and J 5 bases; nucleotides not matched to a gene: 14. CDR1 is SGHNT and CDR2 is YENEEA in the germline V gene. CDR3 amino acids: CASSRGLSSGGHNEQFF. DNA for the CDR3: TGTGCCAGCAGCCGTGGACTCTCCAGCGGGGGACACAATGAGCAGTTCTTC.

This chain joins TRBV6-6 and TRBJ2-2; D gene ambiguous. The CDR3 length is 14 residues. With 7 bases removed from V and 4 bases from J, the gap between germline ends came to 13 bases. Per the germline V gene, CDR1 is MNHNY and CDR2 is SVGAGI (reference sequence). CDR3 loop: CASMGRASTGELFF. In DNA, the CDR3 is TGTGCCAGCATGGGCCGGGCGAGCACCGGGGAGCTGTTTTTT.

The chain employs TRBV14 and TRBJ1-2; D unresolved. The V end lost 1 base, the J end lost 5 bases, and 5 bases lay between the germline ends. Germline lookup yields CDR1 SGHDN and CDR2 FVKESK. This CDR3 is 12 amino acids long. This chain's CDR3 is CASSQAEYGYTF. CDR3 nucleotide sequence: TGTGCCAGCAGCCAAGCAGAATATGGCTACACCTTC.

The chain uses TRBV10-1 and TRBJ1-2, with D perhaps TRBD1 (5 bases). Trimming pared 0 bases from V and 4 bases from J, leaving 21 bases between. Germline loops: CDR1 WNHNN, CDR2 SYGVQD (reference sequence). The CDR3 sequence is 18 residues long. CDR3 in amino acids: CASSESLGRPPGGYGYTF. The CDR3 DNA follows: TGCGCCAGCAGTGAGTCTCTCGGCAGGCCCCCGGGGGGCTATGGCTACACCTTC.

V and J are TRBV19 and TRBJ2-1; D gene unclear. Germline lookup yields CDR1 LNHDA and CDR2 SQIVND (reference sequence). V dropped 3 bases and J dropped 0 bases, with 12 bases sitting between them. This CDR3 region has 16 residues. Written as DNA, the CDR3 is TGTGCCAGTAGTATTCGGCGGAGTAGCTCCTACAATGAGCAGTTCTTC. This sequence encodes CASSIRRSSSYNEQFF.

This sequence joins TRBV7-8 and TRBJ1-3; D possibly corresponds to TRBD1 (6 bases). V shed 5 bases and J shed 0 bases, with 14 bases lying between them. The CDR3 has 16 residues. From germline, CDR1 is SGHVS and CDR2 FQNEAQ. CDR3 sequence reads: CASSPYRVNSGNTIYF. In nucleotides, the CDR3 is TGTGCCAGCAGCCCCTACAGGGTGAACTCTGGAAACACCATATATTTT.

The V call is TRBV5-1, the J call TRBJ2-1, with D unresolved. CDR3 size: 13 residues. Per germline, CDR1 SGHRS and CDR2 YFSETQ. Trimming removed 6 bases from V and 0 bases from J, with 7 bases in between. CDR3 DNA sequence: TGCGCCAGCAACTTAGGCTCCTACAATGAGCAGTTCTTC. It encodes CASNLGSYNEQFF.

CDR3 DNA sequence: TGCGCCAGCAGCCAACCTCGACAGGTCCCTGAAGCTTTCTTT. It encodes CASSQPRQVPEAFF. The rearrangement uses TRBV4-1 and TRBJ1-1; D possibly corresponds to TRBD1 (6 bases). This CDR3 spans 14 amino acids. In germline, CDR1 is MGHRA, CDR2 YSYEKL. V was trimmed by 2 bases and J by 6 bases, leaving 13 bases between them.

The J gene is TRBJ1-3, the V gene TRBV19; a weak D match, TRBD1 (5 bases). In germline, CDR1 is LNHDA, CDR2 SQIVND (reference sequence). The V end lost 2 bases, the J end lost 0 bases, and 8 bases lay between the germline ends. This CDR3 spans 15 amino acids. The CDR3 protein is CASSISGFSGNTIYF. CDR3 in DNA: TGTGCCAGTAGTATATCAGGGTTCTCTGGAAACACCATATATTTT.

The chain uses TRBV27 and TRBJ2-5; TRBD1 aligns across 9 bases. CDR3 size: 16 residues. Trimming cost V 5 bases and J 3 bases; bases outside gene matches: 10. Germline values: CDR1 MNHEY, CDR2 SMNVEV (reference sequence). CDR3 loop: CASSPRDRVLEETQYF. CDR3 DNA sequence: TGTGCCAGCAGTCCCCGGGACAGGGTTTTGGAAGAGACCCAGTACTTC.

The chain joins TRBV5-5 to TRBJ1-3; D is uncertain. The CDR3 totals 16 residues. The V and J ends lost 1 base and 6 bases respectively, with 17 bases between them. CDR1 is SGHKS and CDR2 is YYEKEE in the germline V gene (reference sequence). In nucleotides, the CDR3 is TGTGCCAGCAGCTTGATCTATAGGACCCCTGCAAACACCATATATTTT. As protein: CASSLIYRTPANTIYF.